This TCR beta chain is drawn from a study of T-cell reconstitution after alpha-beta-depleted transplantation in children. This CDR3 is built from 13 residues. Germline CDR1 and CDR2: SQVTM and ANQGSEA. Trimming pared 3 bases from V and 3 bases from J, leaving 8 bases between. This clonotype was seen at least ten times. Researchers prepared the TCRbeta library using unique molecular identifiers, the study reports. One entry per CDR3 protein results from TCRdb running MiXCR on the PCR reads. The sample lists 250,000 to 300,000 distinct CDR3 sequences; 9.5% to 10% were seen once. The chain joins TRBV29-1 to TRBJ2-2; D might be TRBD1 or TRBD2, each matching 5 bases. This material consisted of PBMCs from the stem cell graft donor, taken from the stem cell graft. The TCR sequence derives from a human donor who donated a stem cell graft to a child with SCID. CDR3 DNA sequence: TGCAGCGTTGACGAGGGGTACACCGGGGAGCTGTTTTTT. Its translation is CSVDEGYTGELFF.